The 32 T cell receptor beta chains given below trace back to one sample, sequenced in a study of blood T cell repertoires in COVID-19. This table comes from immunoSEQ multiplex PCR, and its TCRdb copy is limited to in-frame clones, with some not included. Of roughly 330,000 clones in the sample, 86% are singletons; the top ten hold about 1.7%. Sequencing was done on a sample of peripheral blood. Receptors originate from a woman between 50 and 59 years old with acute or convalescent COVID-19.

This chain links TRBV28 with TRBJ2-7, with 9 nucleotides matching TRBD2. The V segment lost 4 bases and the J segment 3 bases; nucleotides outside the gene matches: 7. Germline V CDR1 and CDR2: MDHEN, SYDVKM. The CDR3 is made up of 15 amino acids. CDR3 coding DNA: TGTGCCAGCAGTTCCCCCGGGACTAGCCTCTACGAGCAGTACTTC. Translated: CASSSPGTSLYEQYF.

CDR3 loop: CASSSRTASNTGELFF. CDR3 in DNA: TGTGCCAGCAGCTCCCGGACAGCGTCGAACACCGGGGAGCTGTTTTTT. V gene TRBV7-7 combines with J gene TRBJ2-2, with TRBD1 as a possible D gene (6 bases). The germline V and J ends were trimmed by 4 bases and 0 bases, with 12 bases remaining between them. The CDR3 spans 16 residues. From germline, CDR1 is SSHAT and CDR2 FNYEAQ (reference sequence).

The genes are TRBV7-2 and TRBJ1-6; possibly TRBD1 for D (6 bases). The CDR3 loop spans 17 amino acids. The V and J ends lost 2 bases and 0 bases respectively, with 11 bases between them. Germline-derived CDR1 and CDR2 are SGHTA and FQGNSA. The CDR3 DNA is TGTGCCAGCAGCTTACAGGGGTTACTCTCCTATAATTCACCCCTCCACTTT. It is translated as CASSLQGLLSYNSPLHF.

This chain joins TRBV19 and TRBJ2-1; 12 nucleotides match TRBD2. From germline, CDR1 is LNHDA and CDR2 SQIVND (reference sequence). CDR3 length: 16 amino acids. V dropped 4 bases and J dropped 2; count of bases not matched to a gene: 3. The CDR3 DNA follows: TGTGCCAGTAGTACTTCTAGCGGGAGGGCCTACAATGAGCAGTTCTTC. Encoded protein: CASSTSSGRAYNEQFF.

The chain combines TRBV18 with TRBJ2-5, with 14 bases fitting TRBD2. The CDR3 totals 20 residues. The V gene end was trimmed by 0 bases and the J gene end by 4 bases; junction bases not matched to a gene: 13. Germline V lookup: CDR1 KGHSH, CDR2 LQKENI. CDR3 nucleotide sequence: TGTGCCAGCTCACCACCGGGACTAGCGGGAGATTGGGTCATGGGAGAGACCCAGTACTTC. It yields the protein CASSPPGLAGDWVMGETQYF. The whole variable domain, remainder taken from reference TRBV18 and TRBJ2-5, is NAGVMQNPRHLVRRRGQEARLRCSPMKGHSHVYWYRQLPEEGLKFMVYLQKENIIDESGMPKERFSAEFPKEGPSILRIQQVVRGDSAAYFCASSPPGLAGDWVMGETQYFGPGTRLLVL.

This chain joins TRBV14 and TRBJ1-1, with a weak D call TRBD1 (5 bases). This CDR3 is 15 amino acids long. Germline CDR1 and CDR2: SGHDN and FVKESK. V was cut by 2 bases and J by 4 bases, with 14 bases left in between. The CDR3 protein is CASSQLRGDRTEAFF. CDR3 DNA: TGTGCCAGCAGCCAACTACGGGGGGACCGCACTGAAGCTTTCTTT.

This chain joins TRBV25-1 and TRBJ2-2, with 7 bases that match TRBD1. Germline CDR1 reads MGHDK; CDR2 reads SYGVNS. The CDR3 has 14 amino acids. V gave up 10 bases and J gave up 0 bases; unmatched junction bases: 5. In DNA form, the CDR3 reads TGTGCCACCACCGGGACAGCGAACACCGGGGAGCTGTTTTTT. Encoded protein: CATTGTANTGELFF.

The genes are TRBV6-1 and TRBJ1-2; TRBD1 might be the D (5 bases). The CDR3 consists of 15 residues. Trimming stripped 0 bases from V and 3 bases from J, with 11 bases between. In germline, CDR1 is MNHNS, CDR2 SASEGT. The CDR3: CASSEAVRVDYGYTF. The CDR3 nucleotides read TGTGCCAGCAGTGAAGCGGTCAGGGTGGACTATGGCTACACCTTC.

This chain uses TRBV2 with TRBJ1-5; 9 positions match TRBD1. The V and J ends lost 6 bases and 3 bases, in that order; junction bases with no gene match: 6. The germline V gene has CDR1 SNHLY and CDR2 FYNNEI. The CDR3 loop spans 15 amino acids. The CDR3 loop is CASRWTGVNNQPQHF. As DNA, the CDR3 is TGTGCCAGCAGGTGGACAGGGGTAAACAATCAGCCCCAGCATTTT.

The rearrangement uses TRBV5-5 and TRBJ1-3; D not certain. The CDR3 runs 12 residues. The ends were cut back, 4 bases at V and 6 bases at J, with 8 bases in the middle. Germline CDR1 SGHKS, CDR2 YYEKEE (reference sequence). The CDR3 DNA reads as TGTGCCAGCAGCCCCTCGTTAAACACCATATATTTT. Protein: CASSPSLNTIYF.

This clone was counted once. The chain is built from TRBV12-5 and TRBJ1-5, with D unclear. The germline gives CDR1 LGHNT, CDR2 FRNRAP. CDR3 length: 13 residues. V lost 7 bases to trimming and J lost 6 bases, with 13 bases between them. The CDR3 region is CASAAREGQPQHF. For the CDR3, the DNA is TGTGCTAGTGCCGCTAGGGAGGGTCAGCCCCAGCATTTT.

CDR3 amino acids: CASSLTGQGRYEQYF. Here the CDR3 DNA reads TGTGCCAGCAGTCTCACCGGACAGGGGAGGTACGAGCAGTACTTC. This chain uses TRBV27 with TRBJ2-7; 9 nucleotides agree with TRBD1. The CDR3 sequence is 15 residues long. With 5 bases clipped from V and 4 bases from J, the junction kept 9 bases outside the gene matches. CDR1 and CDR2 from the germline V gene are MNHEY and SMNVEV (reference sequence).

The CDR3 DNA follows: TGTGCCAGCTCAGGCGGCAGGGGCTACCAAGAGACCCAGTACTTC. As protein: CASSGGRGYQETQYF. The chain joins TRBV18 to TRBJ2-5; TRBD1 is a possible D gene (6 bases). The CDR3 spans 15 residues. V was shortened by 5 bases and J by 0 bases, with 13 bases between the two germline ends. The V gene's germline CDR1 is KGHSH and CDR2 LQKENI.

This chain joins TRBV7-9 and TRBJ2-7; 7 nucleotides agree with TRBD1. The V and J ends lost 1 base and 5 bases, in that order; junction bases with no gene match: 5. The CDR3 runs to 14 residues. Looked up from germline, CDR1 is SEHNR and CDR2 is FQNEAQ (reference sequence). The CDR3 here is CASSLDRGRNEQYF. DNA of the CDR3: TGTGCCAGCAGCTTAGACAGGGGAAGGAACGAGCAGTACTTC. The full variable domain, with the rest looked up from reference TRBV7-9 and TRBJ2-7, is DTGVSQNPRHKITKRGQNVTFRCDPISEHNRLYWYRQTLGQGPEFLTYFQNEAQLEKSRLLSDRFSAERPKGSFSTLEIQRTEQGDSAMYLCASSLDRGRNEQYFGPGTRLTVT.

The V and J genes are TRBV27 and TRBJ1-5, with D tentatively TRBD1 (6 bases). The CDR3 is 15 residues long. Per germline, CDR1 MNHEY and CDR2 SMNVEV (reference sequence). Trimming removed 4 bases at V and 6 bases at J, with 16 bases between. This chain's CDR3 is CASSYSGGGLQPQHF. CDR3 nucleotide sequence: TGTGCCAGCAGTTATTCGGGGGGCGGGCTTCAGCCCCAGCATTTT.

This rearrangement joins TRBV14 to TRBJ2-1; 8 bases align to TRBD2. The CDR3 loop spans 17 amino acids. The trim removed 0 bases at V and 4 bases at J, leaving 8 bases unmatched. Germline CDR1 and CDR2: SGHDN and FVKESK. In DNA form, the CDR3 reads TGTGCCAGCAGCCAAGATCCCACTAGCGGAGCTTACAATGAGCAGTTCTTC. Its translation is CASSQDPTSGAYNEQFF.

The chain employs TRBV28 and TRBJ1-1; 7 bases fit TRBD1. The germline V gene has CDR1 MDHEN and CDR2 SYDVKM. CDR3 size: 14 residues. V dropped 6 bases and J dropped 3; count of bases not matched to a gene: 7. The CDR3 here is CASSSDRVDTEAFF. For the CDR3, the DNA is TGTGCCAGCAGCAGCGACAGGGTTGACACTGAAGCTTTCTTT. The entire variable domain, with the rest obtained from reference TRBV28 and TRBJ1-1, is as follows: DVKVTQSSRYLVKRTGEKVFLECVQDMDHENMFWYRQDPGLGLRLIYFSYDVKMKEKGDIPEGYSVSREKKERFSLILESASTNQTSMYLCASSSDRVDTEAFFGQGTRLTVV.

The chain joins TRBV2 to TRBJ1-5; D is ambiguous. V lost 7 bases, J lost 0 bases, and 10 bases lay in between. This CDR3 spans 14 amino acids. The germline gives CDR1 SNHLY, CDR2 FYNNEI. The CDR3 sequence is CASKDGYSNQPQHF. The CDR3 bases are TGTGCCAGCAAAGACGGGTATAGCAATCAGCCCCAGCATTTT.

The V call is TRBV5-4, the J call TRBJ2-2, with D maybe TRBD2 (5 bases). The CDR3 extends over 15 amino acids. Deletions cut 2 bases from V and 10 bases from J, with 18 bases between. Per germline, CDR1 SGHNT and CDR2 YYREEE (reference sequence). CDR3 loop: CASSFVATPVKELFF. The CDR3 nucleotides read TGTGCCAGCAGCTTTGTAGCGACTCCCGTGAAGGAGCTGTTTTTT.

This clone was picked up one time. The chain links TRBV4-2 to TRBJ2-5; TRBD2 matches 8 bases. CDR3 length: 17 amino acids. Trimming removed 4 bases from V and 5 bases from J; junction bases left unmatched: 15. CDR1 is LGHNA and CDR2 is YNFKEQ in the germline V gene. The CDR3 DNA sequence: TGTGCCAGCAGCCCCAACCTAGGTTGGCGGGAGGTGGAGACCCAGTACTTC. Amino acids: CASSPNLGWREVETQYF.

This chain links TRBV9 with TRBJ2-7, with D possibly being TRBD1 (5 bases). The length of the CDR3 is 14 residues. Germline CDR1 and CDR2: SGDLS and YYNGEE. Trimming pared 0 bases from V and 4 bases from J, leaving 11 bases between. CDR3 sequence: CASSVASDTYEQYF. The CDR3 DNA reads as TGTGCCAGCAGCGTAGCTTCGGACACATACGAGCAGTACTTC.

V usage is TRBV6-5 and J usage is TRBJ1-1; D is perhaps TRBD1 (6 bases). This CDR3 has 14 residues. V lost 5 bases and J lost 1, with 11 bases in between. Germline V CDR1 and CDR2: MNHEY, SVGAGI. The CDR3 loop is CASSKQTGNTEAFF. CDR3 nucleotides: TGTGCCAGCAGTAAACAGACAGGGAACACTGAAGCTTTCTTT.

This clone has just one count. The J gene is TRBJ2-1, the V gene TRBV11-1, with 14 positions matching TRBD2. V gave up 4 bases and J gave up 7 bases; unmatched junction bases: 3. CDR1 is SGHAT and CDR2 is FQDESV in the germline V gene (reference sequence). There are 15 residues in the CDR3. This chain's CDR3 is CASSSTSGRANEQFF. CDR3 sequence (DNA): TGTGCCAGCAGCTCGACTAGCGGGAGGGCGAATGAGCAGTTCTTC.

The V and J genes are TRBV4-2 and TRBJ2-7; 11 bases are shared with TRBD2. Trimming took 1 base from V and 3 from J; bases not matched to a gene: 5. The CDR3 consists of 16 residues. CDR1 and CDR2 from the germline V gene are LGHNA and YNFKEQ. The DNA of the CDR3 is TGTGCCAGCAGCCAAGGAATAGCGGGGGGGTACTACGAGCAGTACTTC. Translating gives CASSQGIAGGYYEQYF.

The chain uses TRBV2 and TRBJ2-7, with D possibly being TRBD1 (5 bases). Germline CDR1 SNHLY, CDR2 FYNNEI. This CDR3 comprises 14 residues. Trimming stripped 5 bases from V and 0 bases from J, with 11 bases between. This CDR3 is CASSPGHSSYEQYF. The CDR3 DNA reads TGTGCCAGCAGTCCCGGACATTCCTCCTACGAGCAGTACTTC.

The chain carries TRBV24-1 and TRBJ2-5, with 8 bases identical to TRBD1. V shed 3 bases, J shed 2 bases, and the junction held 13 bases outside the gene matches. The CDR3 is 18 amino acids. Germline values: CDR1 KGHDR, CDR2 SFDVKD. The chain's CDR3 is CATSDTHNGQGAQETQYF. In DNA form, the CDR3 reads TGTGCCACCAGTGATACACACAATGGGCAGGGGGCTCAAGAGACCCAGTACTTC.

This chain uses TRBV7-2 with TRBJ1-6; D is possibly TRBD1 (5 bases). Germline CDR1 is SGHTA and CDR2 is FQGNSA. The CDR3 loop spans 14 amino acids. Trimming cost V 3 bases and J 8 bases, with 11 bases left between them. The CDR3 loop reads CASSFAGGDSPLHF. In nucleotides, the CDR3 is TGTGCCAGCAGCTTCGCGGGGGGGGATTCACCCCTCCACTTT. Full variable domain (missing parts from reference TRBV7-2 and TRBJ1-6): GAGVSQSPSNKVTEKGKDVELRCDPISGHTALYWYRQSLGQGLEFLIYFQGNSAPDKSGLPSDRFSAERTGGSVSTLTIQRTQQEDSAVYLCASSFAGGDSPLHFGNGTRLTVT.

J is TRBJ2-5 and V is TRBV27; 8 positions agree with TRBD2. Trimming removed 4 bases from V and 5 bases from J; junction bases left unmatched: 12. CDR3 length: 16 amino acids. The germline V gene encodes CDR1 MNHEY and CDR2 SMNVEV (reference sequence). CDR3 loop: CASSSLRTSSGETQYF. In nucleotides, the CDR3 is TGTGCCAGCAGTTCGCTACGGACTAGCTCGGGGGAGACCCAGTACTTC.

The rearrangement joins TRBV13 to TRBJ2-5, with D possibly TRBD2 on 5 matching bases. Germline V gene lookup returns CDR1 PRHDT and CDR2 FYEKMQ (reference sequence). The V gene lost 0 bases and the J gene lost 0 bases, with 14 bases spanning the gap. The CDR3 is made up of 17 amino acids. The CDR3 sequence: CASSLGEGTEYQETQYF. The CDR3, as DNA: TGTGCCAGCAGCTTAGGAGAGGGCACCGAGTACCAAGAGACCCAGTACTTC.

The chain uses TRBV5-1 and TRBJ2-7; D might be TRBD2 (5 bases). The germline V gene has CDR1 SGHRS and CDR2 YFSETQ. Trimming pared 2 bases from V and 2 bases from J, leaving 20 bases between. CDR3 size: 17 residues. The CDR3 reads CASSFYPLAREAYEQYF. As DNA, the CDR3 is TGCGCCAGCAGCTTCTACCCCTTAGCGAGAGAAGCCTACGAGCAGTACTTC.

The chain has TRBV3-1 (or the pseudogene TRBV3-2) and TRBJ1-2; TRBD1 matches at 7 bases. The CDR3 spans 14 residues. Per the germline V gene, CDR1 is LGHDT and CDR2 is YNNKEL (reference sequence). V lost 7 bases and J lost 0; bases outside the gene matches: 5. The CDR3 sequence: CASTPQGANYGYTF. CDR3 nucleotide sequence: TGTGCCAGCACTCCGCAGGGGGCTAACTATGGCTACACCTTC.

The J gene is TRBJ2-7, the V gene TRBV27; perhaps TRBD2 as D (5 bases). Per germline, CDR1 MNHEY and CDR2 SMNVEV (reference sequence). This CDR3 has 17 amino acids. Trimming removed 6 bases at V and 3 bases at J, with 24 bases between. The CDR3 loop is CASSPPPLSGAFYEQYF. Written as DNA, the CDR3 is TGTGCCAGCAGCCCCCCCCCACTAAGCGGAGCATTCTACGAGCAGTACTTC.